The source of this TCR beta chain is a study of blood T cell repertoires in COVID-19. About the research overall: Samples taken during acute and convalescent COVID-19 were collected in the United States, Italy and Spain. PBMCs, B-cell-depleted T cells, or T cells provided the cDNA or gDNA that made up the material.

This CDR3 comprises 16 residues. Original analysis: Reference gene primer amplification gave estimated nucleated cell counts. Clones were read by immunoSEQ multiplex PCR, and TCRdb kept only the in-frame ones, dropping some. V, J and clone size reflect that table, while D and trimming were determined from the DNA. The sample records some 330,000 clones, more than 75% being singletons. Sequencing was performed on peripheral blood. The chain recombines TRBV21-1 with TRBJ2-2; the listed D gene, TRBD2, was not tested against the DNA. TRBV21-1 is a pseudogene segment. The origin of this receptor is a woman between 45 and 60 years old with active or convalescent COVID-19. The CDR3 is CASSKARGSQAGELFF. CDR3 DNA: TGTGCCAGCAGCAAAGCGCGCGGGTCGCAGGCCGGGGAGCTGTTTTTT.